The entry that follows covers one T cell receptor (beta chain) sequence. Combining iRepertoire HTBI primers with Arm-PCR of CDR3 regions, the authors built TCR beta libraries. From the multiplex PCR reads, TCRdb called clonotypes with MiXCR, one entry per CDR3 protein. Here the sample spans about 350,000 distinct CDR3 sequences, 16% being singletons. This specimen belongs to a study of regulatory T cells in long-lasting Graves disease. Whole-study context: New Graves' disease cases had less than 3 months of antithyroid drugs.

The time point denotes: newly diagnosed GD, antithyroid drugs for less than 3 months. The TCR library was prepared using RNA isolated from PBMCs. Trimming left V 4 bases short and J 5 bases short, with 10 bases between. This CDR3 spans 13 amino acids. CDR1 is KGHDR, CDR2 SFDVKD, per germline. Another study also made use of these data, one on T cells in Graves' hyperthyroidism and ophthalmopathy.

The genes are TRBV24-1 and TRBJ1-2, with unresolved D. The sample in question was peripheral blood mononuclear cells (PBMCs), obtained at new diagnosis, from a patient treated with antithyroid drugs. The TCR sequence derives from a woman between 18 and 29 years old with Graves disease. CDR3 protein: CATSDSGSYGYTF. DNA for the CDR3: TGTGCCACCAGTGACAGTGGCTCTTATGGCTACACCTTC.